What follows is one T cell receptor (beta chain) and its context. CDR3 size: 15 residues. Germline loops: CDR1 MGHDK, CDR2 SYGVNS. V dropped 5 bases and J dropped 3 bases, with 17 bases sitting between them. This specimen comes from a study of T cell changes during pregnancy in multiple sclerosis. Profiled with immunoSEQ multiplex PCR; TCRdb holds only in-frame clones, not every one. The data show under 150,000 clones, 90% to 98% seen once. The V call is TRBV25-1, the J call TRBJ2-7; tentative D call: TRBD1 (7 bases). The sequencing used peripheral blood, collected after pregnancy. This TCR came from a female donor with multiple sclerosis, enrolled in a pregnancy study. CDR3 loop: CASSRRGGGGYEQYF. CDR3 sequence (DNA): TGTGCCAGCAGTAGGCGAGGAGGGGGCGGCTACGAGCAGTACTTC.